A single sample is the source of the 7 T cell receptor beta chains below, sequenced in a study of cytomegalovirus exposure and HLA in healthy donors. A multiplex PCR was run with 60 Vbeta primers and 13 Jbeta primers. Sequenced by immunoSEQ multiplex PCR; TCRdb stores in-frame clones only, minus some. The sample lists some 63,000 clones; 65% to 90% were seen once. The sample consisted of PBMCs. These receptors were taken from a human donor in good health.

V and J are TRBV7-9 and TRBJ2-1; D perhaps matches TRBD1 (6 bases). Germline CDR1 and CDR2: SEHNR and FQNEAQ (reference sequence). This CDR3 is built from 16 residues. V lost 5 bases and J lost 0, with 14 bases in between. The CDR3 sequence is CASSRFRGPSYNEQFF. In DNA form, the CDR3 reads TGTGCCAGCAGCCGGTTCAGGGGTCCCTCCTACAATGAGCAGTTCTTC.

V gene TRBV10-1 combines with J gene TRBJ2-1; 13 nucleotides match TRBD2. The V segment lost 0 bases and the J segment 7 bases; nucleotides outside the gene matches: 3. The CDR3 loop spans 16 amino acids. CDR1 and CDR2 (germline): WNHNN, SYGVQD (reference sequence). The CDR3 bases are TGCGCCAGCAGTGAGTCTGGGACTAGCGGGATAAATGAGCAGTTCTTC. This codes for CASSESGTSGINEQFF.

This clone turned up a few times. The CDR3 sequence is CSGCQGVCYEQYF. In DNA form, the CDR3 reads TGCAGCGGATGTCAGGGGGTGTGCTACGAGCAGTACTTC. V gene TRBV29-1 combines with J gene TRBJ2-7; TRBD1 matches at 7 bases. Trimming at V came to 7 bases and at J to 3 bases, leaving 9 bases not matched to a gene. This CDR3 is 13 amino acids long. In germline, CDR1 is SQVTM, CDR2 ANQGSEA.

The chain has TRBV7-6 and TRBJ1-2; tentative D call: TRBD1 (5 bases). The CDR3 totals 15 residues. The germline gives CDR1 SGHVS, CDR2 FNYEAQ. With 2 bases removed from V and 1 base from J, the gap between germline ends came to 11 bases. The CDR3 DNA reads as TGTGCCAGCAGCTTAATGGGGGGGAATAACTATGGCTACACCTTC. Its protein is CASSLMGGNNYGYTF.

This clone was detected a few times. The genes are TRBV30 and TRBJ1-5, with 10 bases identical to TRBD1. The CDR3 is made up of 14 amino acids. Looked up from germline, CDR1 is GTSNPN and CDR2 is SVGIG (reference sequence). J lost 9 bases, V lost 2 bases, and 7 bases had no gene match. The CDR3 DNA reads as TGTGCCTGGAGTTCAGGGACAGGGGTAGTGCCCCAGCATTTT. Its protein is CAWSSGTGVVPQHF.

To note about this clone: One end of the junction varies from germline; a read error may be responsible. This chain links TRBV4-2 with TRBJ1-1; no clear D. Germline V gene data show CDR1 as LGHNA and CDR2 as YNFKEQ. There are 13 residues in the CDR3. The CDR3 coding sequence is TGTGCCAACAGCCACGGGAGGTACACTGAAGCTTTCTTT. It is translated as CANSHGRYTEAFF.

The chain is built from TRBV9 and TRBJ1-5; a possible D gene is TRBD1 (6 bases). From germline, CDR1 is SGDLS and CDR2 YYNGEE. The CDR3 is 17 residues long. V lost 0 bases to trimming and J lost 15 bases, with 28 bases between them. CDR3 amino acids: CASSVGEGGASARRLHF. The CDR3 DNA reads TGTGCCAGCAGCGTAGGGGAGGGGGGGGCATCAGCCCGAAGGCTGCATTTT.